Following are 31 T cell receptor beta chains from one sample sequenced in a study of Ad26.COV2.S vaccination and SARS-CoV-2 variants. Clones were read by immunoSEQ multiplex PCR, and TCRdb kept only the in-frame ones, dropping some. The sample holds 330,000 or so clones; roughly 88% are singletons and the top ten take about 5%. Treatment specified: some 19 received Ad26.COV2.S at low or high dose, single or two shots; roughly 5 received placebo; per-sample allocation not given. Sampling occurred on day 63 after the first vaccine or placebo injection. The sample consisted of peripheral blood, taken in a trial of Ad26.COV2.S vaccine versus placebo. These receptor sequences come from a person between 18 and 65 years old who received the Ad26.COV2.S COVID-19 vaccine or a placebo.

The rearrangement joins TRBV9 to TRBJ2-2, with TRBD1 matching over 7 bases. The trim removed 3 bases at V and 2 bases at J, leaving 7 bases unmatched. Looked up from germline, CDR1 is SGDLS and CDR2 is YYNGEE. The CDR3 runs to 16 residues. Here the CDR3 DNA reads TGTGCCAGCAGCGCCACGACAGGGATCAACACCGGGGAGCTGTTTTTT. This codes for CASSATTGINTGELFF.

The chain uses TRBV7-8 and TRBJ1-2; D is unclear. The CDR3 covers 14 residues. Germline lookup yields CDR1 SGHVS and CDR2 FQNEAQ. Trimming shortened V by 1 base and J by 5 bases, and 11 bases separated the two germline ends. The CDR3 DNA reads as TGTGCCAGCAGCTTAGGACAACCGCAGTATGGCTACACCTTC. Amino acid sequence: CASSLGQPQYGYTF.

V usage is TRBV7-9 and J usage is TRBJ2-3; D remains ambiguous. The ends were cut back, 6 bases at V and 2 bases at J, with 12 bases in the middle. Germline CDR1 SEHNR, CDR2 FQNEAQ (reference sequence). The CDR3 consists of 14 residues. CDR3 sequence reads: CASSSPDNTDTQYF. The CDR3 region has the DNA TGTGCCAGCAGTTCCCCCGACAACACAGATACGCAGTATTTT. The whole variable domain, remainder taken from reference TRBV7-9 and TRBJ2-3, is DTGVSQNPRHKITKRGQNVTFRCDPISEHNRLYWYRQTLGQGPEFLTYFQNEAQLEKSRLLSDRFSAERPKGSFSTLEIQRTEQGDSAMYLCASSSPDNTDTQYFGPGTRLTVL.

The chain has TRBV4-1 and TRBJ2-1, with 7 bases identical to TRBD2. The germline CDR1 and CDR2 sequences are MGHRA and YSYEKL. J gave up 7 bases and V 5 bases, and 11 bases lay outside the gene matches. There are 15 residues in the CDR3. The CDR3: CASSYDPGGLNEQFF. The CDR3 nucleotides read TGCGCCAGCAGCTACGACCCGGGAGGTCTAAATGAGCAGTTCTTC.

The chain links TRBV7-6 to TRBJ1-1; D remains unclear. The CDR3 is made up of 13 amino acids. Germline CDR1 SGHVS, CDR2 FNYEAQ. Trimming left V 6 bases short and J 1 base short, with 9 bases between. Written as DNA, the CDR3 is TGTGCCAGCAGTAAAGACACGAACACTGAAGCTTTCTTT. This encodes CASSKDTNTEAFF. The variable domain in full, with the rest retrieved from reference TRBV7-6 and TRBJ1-1, is GAGVSQSPRYKVTKRGQDVALRCDPISGHVSLYWYRQALGQGPEFLTYFNYEAQQDKSGLPNDRFSAERPEGSISTLTIQRTEQRDSAMYRCASSKDTNTEAFFGQGTRLTVV.

The rearrangement links TRBV7-2 to TRBJ2-5; TRBD2 is a possible D gene (7 bases). The CDR3 contains 16 residues. Germline V lookup: CDR1 SGHTA, CDR2 FQGNSA. The V gene lost 3 bases and the J gene lost 2 bases, with 16 bases spanning the gap. The CDR3 here is CASSFYIGGRQETQYF. The CDR3, as DNA: TGTGCCAGCAGCTTTTATATCGGGGGGCGGCAAGAGACCCAGTACTTC.

Here the CDR3 reads CASSLADRGPISNYGYTF. Written as DNA, the CDR3 is TGTGCCAGCAGCTTAGCGGACAGGGGGCCCATATCTAACTATGGCTACACCTTC. V gene TRBV7-9 combines with J gene TRBJ1-2, with 11 positions matching TRBD1. Losses at the gene ends were 0 bases for V and 0 bases for J; bases not matched to a gene: 6. CDR1 SEHNR and CDR2 FQNEAQ come from the germline V gene (reference sequence). CDR3 size: 18 residues.

V gene TRBV19 combines with J gene TRBJ2-2; the match to TRBD2 covers 14 bases. From germline, CDR1 is LNHDA and CDR2 SQIVND (reference sequence). V shed 4 bases and J 7 bases; nucleotides not matched to a gene: 8. The CDR3 extends over 17 amino acids. The CDR3, as DNA: TGTGCCAGTAGTAGACTAGCGGGGGGGCGTCGGGTCGGGGAGCTGTTTTTT. It codes for CASSRLAGGRRVGELFF.

The chain joins TRBV2 to TRBJ2-7; no definite D call. The CDR3 has 14 residues. Trimming removed 6 bases at V and 7 bases at J, with 19 bases between. Per germline, CDR1 SNHLY and CDR2 FYNNEI. The CDR3 here is CASRAETSPKEQYV. CDR3 coding DNA: TGTGCCAGCAGGGCAGAAACGTCCCCAAAAGAGCAGTACGTC.

The chain employs TRBV18 and TRBJ1-1; possibly TRBD1 for D (5 bases). CDR3 length: 13 amino acids. Per germline, CDR1 KGHSH and CDR2 LQKENI. Trimming removed 3 bases at V and 11 bases at J, with 16 bases between. The CDR3: CASSPREGNSAFF. CDR3 DNA: TGTGCCAGCTCACCCAGGGAAGGGAATAGTGCTTTCTTT.

The V gene is TRBV25-1, the J gene TRBJ1-2, with D maybe TRBD1 (5 bases). The germline CDR1 and CDR2 sequences are MGHDK and SYGVNS. This CDR3 region has 16 residues. The V gene lost 3 bases and the J gene lost 2 bases, with 16 bases spanning the gap. CDR3 in amino acids: CASSDAPRGRNYGYTF. DNA for the CDR3: TGTGCCAGCAGTGACGCCCCGAGGGGCCGAAACTATGGCTACACCTTC.

The chain links TRBV6-2 or TRBV6-3 to TRBJ2-7; D is undetermined. Deletions cut 6 bases from V and 4 bases from J, with 13 bases between. The CDR3 runs 13 residues. Germline-derived CDR1 and CDR2 are MNHEY and SVGEGT. The CDR3 DNA is TGTGCCAGCAGCAATGCTCCCCGGTACGAGCAGTACGTC. Its translation: CASSNAPRYEQYV.

The genes are TRBV6-4 and TRBJ1-5; D gene ambiguous. Trimming took off 2 bases at V and 6 bases at J, with 23 bases between the two ends. Germline loops: CDR1 MRHNA, CDR2 SNTAGT. The CDR3 totals 18 residues. CDR3 residues: CASSDLRQVIVSCQPQHF. The CDR3 bases are TGTGCCAGCAGTGACCTCCGACAAGTTATTGTTTCTTGTCAGCCCCAGCATTTT.

The chain links TRBV7-2 to TRBJ1-6; D gene unclear. Germline lookup yields CDR1 SGHTA and CDR2 FQGNSA. The length of the CDR3 is 13 residues. Trimming stripped 7 bases from V and 9 bases from J, with 13 bases between. The CDR3 here is CASTLGMISPLHF. The CDR3 bases are TGTGCCAGCACCTTGGGGATGATTTCACCCCTCCACTTT.

CDR3: CASGVQETQYF. The CDR3, as DNA: TGCGCCAGCGGAGTCCAAGAGACCCAGTACTTC. The chain is built from TRBV5-1 and TRBJ2-5; no clear D gene. Between the trimmed V and J ends, which lost 7 bases and 1 base, there was a span of 5 bases. Germline assignment: CDR1 SGHRS and CDR2 YFSETQ. The CDR3 totals 11 residues.

The rearrangement uses TRBV7-2 and TRBJ1-2, with D unresolved. Germline assignment: CDR1 SGHTA and CDR2 FQGNSA. Between the trimmed V and J ends, which lost 5 bases and 6 bases, there was a span of 19 bases. The CDR3 is made up of 15 amino acids. The CDR3 DNA reads as TGTGCCAGCAGCGACGAGGGAGAGGTAGAGGATGGCTACACCTTC. Residues: CASSDEGEVEDGYTF.

The rearrangement uses TRBV14 and TRBJ1-2; no reliable D call. The CDR3 covers 13 residues. The germline gives CDR1 SGHDN, CDR2 FVKESK. Trimming pared 1 base from V and 4 bases from J, leaving 7 bases between. The CDR3 nucleotides read TGTGCCAGCAGCCAAGTTCCTATCTATGGCTACACCTTC. It encodes CASSQVPIYGYTF.

The gene calls are TRBV11-3 and TRBJ2-3; D remains unclear. CDR1 and CDR2 (germline): SGHNT, YENEEA. The V end lost 3 bases, the J end lost 4 bases, and 8 bases lay between the germline ends. The CDR3 contains 13 residues. CDR3 sequence: CASSFGVADTQYF. In nucleotides, the CDR3 is TGTGCCAGCAGCTTTGGAGTGGCAGATACGCAGTATTTT.

CDR3: CASSYEGSYEQYV. Written as DNA, the CDR3 is TGTGCCAGCAGTTACGAGGGTAGTTACGAGCAGTACGTC. The rearrangement uses TRBV6-2 or TRBV6-3 and TRBJ2-7; possible D gene TRBD2, 5 bases. This CDR3 contains 13 residues. The germline V and J ends were trimmed by 2 bases and 4 bases, with 9 bases remaining between them. Germline lookup yields CDR1 MNHEY and CDR2 SVGEGT.

The gene calls are TRBV6-2 or TRBV6-3 and TRBJ2-5, with 12 bases identical to TRBD2. The CDR3 has 17 residues. In germline, CDR1 is MNHEY, CDR2 SVGEGT. V was pared by 2 bases and J by 5 bases, with 9 bases of the junction left unmatched. The CDR3 is CASSYLRRLAGEETQYF. Here the CDR3 DNA reads TGTGCCAGCAGTTACCTCCGAAGACTAGCGGGAGAGGAGACCCAGTACTTC.

This clone was observed a single time. J is TRBJ2-3 and V is TRBV6-5; 9 nucleotides line up with TRBD2. After removal of 5 bases from V and 0 bases from J, the junction contained 3 bases not matched to a gene. Germline V gene lookup returns CDR1 MNHEY and CDR2 SVGAGI. The CDR3 is 15 residues long. CDR3 DNA sequence: TGTGCCAGCAGTATTAGCGGGGGTAGCACAGATACGCAGTATTTT. The encoded protein is CASSISGGSTDTQYF.

The chain joins TRBV5-4 to TRBJ1-1, with 10 bases lining up with TRBD1. From germline, CDR1 is SGHNT and CDR2 YYREEE (reference sequence). CDR3 length: 13 amino acids. V lost 9 bases and J lost 4; bases outside the gene matches: 6. CDR3 nucleotides: TGTGCCAAGTCCCGGGACAGGGGCACTGAAGCTTTCTTT. This gives the protein CAKSRDRGTEAFF. The full variable domain, completed using reference TRBV5-4 and TRBJ1-1, is ETGVTQSPTHLIKTRGQQVTLRCSSQSGHNTVSWYQQALGQGPQFIFQYYREEENGRGNFPPRFSGLQFPNYSSELNVNALELDDSALYLCAKSRDRGTEAFFGQGTRLTVV.

The chain recombines TRBV5-5 with TRBJ1-1; weak D call: TRBD1 (6 bases). V gave up 4 bases and J gave up 0 bases, with 16 bases separating them. The CDR3 covers 16 residues. Germline V gene data show CDR1 as SGHKS and CDR2 as YYEKEE (reference sequence). The CDR3: CASSPQVGAMNTEAFF. The CDR3 bases are TGTGCCAGCAGCCCCCAGGTGGGGGCCATGAACACTGAAGCTTTCTTT.

V usage is TRBV25-1 and J usage is TRBJ1-2, with a weak D call TRBD1 (5 bases). The CDR3 runs to 15 residues. V lost 1 base and J 2 bases, leaving 11 bases between the germline ends. The germline CDR1 and CDR2 sequences are MGHDK and SYGVNS. The CDR3 region has the DNA TGTGCCAGCAGTGAATTGGGAGGGGAGAACTATGGCTACACCTTC. Amino acids: CASSELGGENYGYTF.

This clone was seen only once. The rearrangement joins TRBV19 to TRBJ1-3; D unclear. This CDR3 contains 12 residues. Between the trimmed V and J ends, which lost 10 bases and 2 bases, there was a span of 9 bases. CDR1 and CDR2 (germline): LNHDA, SQIVND (reference sequence). CDR3: CATQGPGNTIYF. CDR3 DNA sequence: TGTGCCACCCAAGGTCCTGGAAACACCATATATTTT.

The chain is built from TRBV7-2 and TRBJ2-2; a possible D gene is TRBD1 (6 bases). The V gene's germline CDR1 is SGHTA and CDR2 FQGNSA. The V gene lost 1 base and the J gene lost 2 bases, with 11 bases spanning the gap. The CDR3 covers 16 residues. The CDR3 region has the DNA TGTGCCAGCAGCTTAGGTCCAGGGGCTAACACCGGGGAGCTGTTTTTT. Protein sequence: CASSLGPGANTGELFF.

This sequence joins TRBV6-4 and TRBJ1-1, with no clear D. The CDR3 is made up of 13 amino acids. V was trimmed by 5 bases and J by 4 bases, leaving 11 bases between them. CDR1 and CDR2 (germline): MRHNA, SNTAGT. The CDR3 DNA sequence: TGTGCCAGCAGTCGAGAATCCACCACTGAAGCTTTCTTT. Translating gives CASSRESTTEAFF.

The J gene is TRBJ2-1, the V gene TRBV27; the D gene is possibly TRBD2 (6 bases). CDR1 and CDR2 from the germline V gene are MNHEY and SMNVEV (reference sequence). The germline V and J ends were trimmed by 5 bases and 5 bases, with 19 bases remaining between them. The CDR3 consists of 16 residues. The CDR3 here is CASSPLGGYGDNEQFF. For the CDR3, the DNA is TGTGCCAGCAGTCCCCTCGGGGGTTACGGGGACAATGAGCAGTTCTTC.

The chain combines TRBV6-5 with TRBJ2-3; possible D gene TRBD1, 6 bases. Looked up from germline, CDR1 is MNHEY and CDR2 is SVGAGI. This CDR3 is 11 amino acids long. Trimming cost V 5 bases and J 6 bases, with 6 bases left between them. CDR3 sequence (DNA): TGTGCCAGCAGTACAGGGGATACGCAGTATTTT. This codes for CASSTGDTQYF.

The V call is TRBV7-9, the J call TRBJ2-3; 12 bases are a match to TRBD1. This CDR3 has 12 residues. Germline values: CDR1 SEHNR, CDR2 FQNEAQ (reference sequence). The V segment lost 3 bases and the J segment 14 bases; nucleotides outside the gene matches: 3. The CDR3 coding sequence is TGTGCCAGCAGCTTGGGACAGGGGGCTCGGTATTTT. It codes for CASSLGQGARYF.

In its sample, this clone was seen a few times. This chain joins TRBV4-3 and TRBJ2-1; 10 positions agree with TRBD2. The CDR3 totals 15 residues. The trim removed 3 bases at V and 6 bases at J, leaving 5 bases unmatched. Germline CDR1 LGHNA, CDR2 YSLEER. In DNA form, the CDR3 reads TGCGCCAGCAGCCACACACTAGCGGGGTTCAATGAGCAGTTCTTC. As protein: CASSHTLAGFNEQFF.